This entry lists 28 T cell receptor beta chains sequenced from one sample in a study of OX40 agonist ivuxolimab in advanced cancers. Using immunoSEQ multiplex PCR, the repertoire was profiled, and TCRdb retains in-frame clones only, with some absent. This sample carries roughly 100,000 clones, more than 75% of them seen once, and the ten largest clones take about 0.89%. Material: CD4+ or CD8+ T cells sorted from blood, obtained in a trial of the OX40 agonist ivuxolimab. These TCRs come from an adult with an advanced solid tumor such as melanoma, head and neck, liver or kidney cancer.

The gene calls are TRBV5-1 and TRBJ2-7; 10 bases line up with TRBD2. The CDR3 is made up of 15 amino acids. Looked up from germline, CDR1 is SGHRS and CDR2 is YFSETQ. V dropped 4 bases and J dropped 5; count of bases not matched to a gene: 9. CDR3 region: CASSQTGTSVHEQYF. The CDR3 coding sequence is TGCGCCAGCAGCCAGACCGGGACTAGCGTCCACGAGCAGTACTTC. Drawing the rest from reference TRBV5-1 and TRBJ2-7, the complete variable domain is KAGVTQTPRYLIKTRGQQVTLSCSPISGHRSVSWYQQTPGQGLQFLFEYFSETQRNKGNFPGRFSGRQFSNSRSEMNVSTLELGDSALYLCASSQTGTSVHEQYFGPGTRLTVT.

The chain employs TRBV4-3 and TRBJ1-2; no firm D call. V lost 1 base to trimming and J lost 6 bases, with 12 bases between them. CDR1 and CDR2 from the germline V gene are LGHNA and YSLEER. The CDR3 is 14 amino acids. CDR3 DNA: TGCGCCAGCAGCCAAGTTTTCGGGATGAATGGCTACACCTTC. Translated, it gives CASSQVFGMNGYTF.

This rearrangement joins TRBV5-1 to TRBJ2-2; no definite D call. The CDR3 is 15 residues long. Germline V lookup: CDR1 SGHRS, CDR2 YFSETQ. V dropped 0 bases and J dropped 2 bases, with 8 bases sitting between them. CDR3 protein: CASSLALDNTGELFF. Here the CDR3 DNA reads TGCGCCAGCAGCTTGGCCTTAGACAACACCGGGGAGCTGTTTTTT.

V gene TRBV20-1 combines with J gene TRBJ2-1, with unresolved D. Germline CDR1 reads DFQATT; CDR2 reads SNEGSKA (reference sequence). The CDR3 spans 11 residues. Trimming removed 6 bases at V and 7 bases at J, with 10 bases between. CDR3 coding DNA: TGCAGTGCGTCTCCCTTAAATGAGCAGTTCTTC. It encodes CSASPLNEQFF.

This chain uses TRBV19 with TRBJ2-2; 12 bases fit TRBD1. J gave up 6 bases and V 6 bases, and 8 bases lay outside the gene matches. In germline, CDR1 is LNHDA, CDR2 SQIVND (reference sequence). This CDR3 has 16 residues. CDR3 amino acids: CASRTFGTGGAGELFF. The CDR3 DNA reads as TGTGCCAGTAGGACTTTCGGGACAGGGGGCGCCGGGGAGCTGTTTTTT.

This clone was recorded a few times. The V gene is TRBV5-1, the J gene TRBJ2-3; 8 positions agree with TRBD1. Germline CDR1 SGHRS, CDR2 YFSETQ. V lost 0 bases and J lost 6; bases outside the gene matches: 6. This CDR3 spans 15 amino acids. CDR3 nucleotide sequence: TGCGCCAGCAGCTTGGGGACAGGGTACTCTGATACGCAGTATTTT. This translates into CASSLGTGYSDTQYF.

The chain carries TRBV28 and TRBJ2-5; maybe TRBD2 (7 bases). The CDR3 runs to 17 residues. Trimming pared 3 bases from V and 2 bases from J, leaving 19 bases between. The germline V gene has CDR1 MDHEN and CDR2 SYDVKM. CDR3: CASSLGGARTSQETQYF. The CDR3 region has the DNA TGTGCCAGCAGTTTGGGGGGGGCCAGAACATCTCAAGAGACCCAGTACTTC.

The V gene is TRBV7-3, the J gene TRBJ2-2; D is perhaps TRBD2 (8 bases). V lost 11 bases to trimming and J lost 4 bases, with 17 bases between them. Per the germline V gene, CDR1 is SGHTA and CDR2 is FQGTGA. CDR3 length: 14 amino acids. The CDR3 DNA reads as TGTGCCTCCAGGGGGACTAGTGTCACCGGGGAGCTGTTTTTT. This translates into CASRGTSVTGELFF. The full variable domain, rest sourced from reference TRBV7-3 and TRBJ2-2, is GAGVSQTPSNKVTEKGKYVELRCDPISGHTALYWYRQSLGQGPEFLIYFQGTGAADDSGLPNDRFFAVRPEGSVSTLKIQRTERGDSAVYLCASRGTSVTGELFFGEGSRLTVL.

This clone was recorded only once. The chain is built from TRBV29-1 and TRBJ2-1; D not resolved. The CDR3 spans 11 residues. The germline CDR1 and CDR2 sequences are SQVTM and ANQGSEA. V shed 4 bases and J shed 6 bases, with 7 bases lying between them. The CDR3 here is CSVVPGNEQFF. The CDR3 bases are TGCAGCGTTGTTCCCGGCAATGAGCAGTTCTTC.

This sequence joins TRBV7-2 and TRBJ2-5, with D uncertain. Germline V gene data show CDR1 as SGHTA and CDR2 as FQGNSA. Trimming pared 5 bases from V and 0 bases from J, leaving 13 bases between. This CDR3 region has 15 residues. CDR3 residues: CASSQRNGHQETQYF. DNA for the CDR3: TGTGCCAGCAGCCAAAGGAACGGGCACCAAGAGACCCAGTACTTC.

The chain joins TRBV5-6 to TRBJ1-1; D not resolved. The CDR3 is made up of 15 amino acids. V lost 0 bases, J lost 0 bases, and 9 bases lay in between. Germline CDR1 reads SGHDT; CDR2 reads YYEEEE. CDR3 sequence: CASSLVGLVNTEAFF. CDR3 coding DNA: TGTGCCAGCAGCTTGGTGGGGTTAGTGAACACTGAAGCTTTCTTT.

V is TRBV18 and J is TRBJ2-1, with 10 bases aligning to TRBD2. Trimming cost V 5 bases and J 2 bases; bases outside gene matches: 15. Germline CDR1 is KGHSH and CDR2 is LQKENI. CDR3 length: 19 residues. The CDR3 here is CASSAQSSGSVGAYNEQFF. The CDR3 nucleotides are TGTGCCAGCTCAGCACAGTCTAGCGGGAGTGTAGGAGCCTACAATGAGCAGTTCTTC.

This clone was found once. The gene calls are TRBV5-4 and TRBJ2-5; D possibly matches TRBD1 or TRBD2 (5 bases each). Looked up from germline, CDR1 is SGHNT and CDR2 is YYREEE (reference sequence). This CDR3 spans 16 amino acids. V lost 4 bases and J 5 bases, leaving 21 bases between the germline ends. The CDR3, as DNA: TGTGCCAGCAGCCACCCCTCTGGGGGACGACGCGAGACCCAGTACTTC. Translating gives CASSHPSGGRRETQYF.

This clone has more than one count but fewer than ten. This sequence joins TRBV6-6 and TRBJ2-3, with TRBD2 matching 11 bases. The CDR3 is 16 residues long. The J segment lost 3 bases and the V segment lost 5 bases, leaving 7 bases of the junction unmatched. Per germline, CDR1 MNHNY and CDR2 SVGAGI (reference sequence). The CDR3 protein is CASSSPGLAATDTQYF. The CDR3, as DNA: TGTGCCAGCAGTAGTCCGGGACTAGCGGCTACAGATACGCAGTATTTT.

Comment on this clone: Mismatch with germline at one junction end may stem from a read error. The rearrangement joins TRBV28 to TRBJ2-3, with TRBD2 matching over 9 bases. CDR3 size: 13 residues. Germline V gene data show CDR1 as MDHEN and CDR2 as SYDVKM. CDR3 bases: TGTGCCAGCAGTTTCCTCTCTAGCGGGAACTGGCATTTT. It yields the protein CASSFLSSGNWHF.

The J gene is TRBJ1-1, the V gene TRBV7-9; D gene unclear. The V gene lost 3 bases and the J gene lost 1 base, with 12 bases spanning the gap. Germline assignment: CDR1 SEHNR and CDR2 FQNEAQ (reference sequence). The CDR3 runs 15 residues. This CDR3 reads CASSLGYDGNTEAFF. In nucleotides, the CDR3 is TGTGCCAGCAGCTTGGGGTATGACGGGAACACTGAAGCTTTCTTT.

This clone was observed once. V usage is TRBV7-2 and J usage is TRBJ1-4; D call uncertain. This CDR3 has 14 residues. Trimming removed 5 bases at V and 1 base at J, with 8 bases between. CDR1 SGHTA and CDR2 FQGNSA come from the germline V gene. CDR3 DNA sequence: TGTGCCAGCAGCGTGGGAGGAACTAATGAAAAACTGTTTTTT. Its translation: CASSVGGTNEKLFF.

The chain carries TRBV29-1 and TRBJ2-1, with D perhaps matching TRBD2 (5 bases). CDR3 length: 14 residues. Trimming removed 7 bases at V and 9 bases at J, with 22 bases between. Germline V gene sequence: CDR1 SQVTM, CDR2 ANQGSEA. CDR3 in DNA: TGCAGCGCCAGGCCTTCCCCCACAACTAGTGAGCAGTTCTTC. This encodes CSARPSPTTSEQFF.

The chain uses TRBV29-1 and TRBJ2-7, with a tentative D call TRBD1 (6 bases). With 5 bases removed from V and 4 bases from J, the gap between germline ends came to 15 bases. The CDR3 length is 13 residues. Germline lookup yields CDR1 SQVTM and CDR2 ANQGSEA. The CDR3: CSVTEATGYEQYF. Written as DNA, the CDR3 is TGCAGCGTTACCGAGGCCACAGGGTACGAGCAGTACTTC.

This chain connects TRBV19 to TRBJ2-3, with D maybe TRBD1 (5 bases). This CDR3 contains 12 residues. Germline loops: CDR1 LNHDA, CDR2 SQIVND (reference sequence). The V end lost 10 bases, the J end lost 2 bases, and 10 bases lay between the germline ends. The CDR3 sequence is CATSGFTDTQYF. In DNA, the CDR3 is TGTGCCACTTCAGGGTTCACAGATACGCAGTATTTT.

The gene calls are TRBV5-4 and TRBJ2-1, with TRBD2 matching over 7 bases. Germline values: CDR1 SGHNT, CDR2 YYREEE (reference sequence). This CDR3 comprises 16 residues. V was clipped by 1 base and J by 7 bases; unmatched bases: 11. The CDR3 sequence: CASSLQITGGINEQFF. CDR3 in DNA: TGTGCCAGCAGCTTGCAAATTACGGGAGGAATAAATGAGCAGTTCTTC. Full variable domain (remainder filled in from reference TRBV5-4 and TRBJ2-1): ETGVTQSPTHLIKTRGQQVTLRCSSQSGHNTVSWYQQALGQGPQFIFQYYREEENGRGNFPPRFSGLQFPNYSSELNVNALELDDSALYLCASSLQITGGINEQFFGPGTRLTVL.

This clone appeared a single time. This chain links TRBV18 with TRBJ1-1; tentatively, D is TRBD1 (6 bases). The V gene lost 2 bases and the J gene lost 0 bases, with 10 bases spanning the gap. CDR1 is KGHSH and CDR2 is LQKENI in the germline V gene. The CDR3 runs 15 residues. Written as DNA, the CDR3 is TGTGCCAGCTCACCAGAAAGGACAGTGAACACTGAAGCTTTCTTT. It specifies CASSPERTVNTEAFF.

V is TRBV6-6 and J is TRBJ1-2, with a possible D match to TRBD1 (5 bases). Deletions cut 6 bases from V and 1 base from J, with 15 bases between. CDR1 and CDR2 from the germline V gene are MNHNY and SVGAGI (reference sequence). The CDR3 sequence is 15 residues long. CDR3 bases: TGTGCCAGCAGCTCTCCCGCAGGGCGTAACTATGGCTACACCTTC. Amino acid sequence: CASSSPAGRNYGYTF.

This chain uses TRBV7-8 with TRBJ2-7; D is unclear. CDR1 is SGHVS, CDR2 FQNEAQ, per germline. This CDR3 contains 14 residues. The V end was cut by 0 bases, the J end by 6 bases, with 12 bases between. CDR3 residues: CASSLAVSKVEQYF. The CDR3, as DNA: TGTGCCAGCAGCTTAGCGGTTTCGAAGGTCGAGCAGTACTTC.

The rearrangement uses TRBV27 and TRBJ1-2; D gene unclear. This CDR3 region has 15 residues. V lost 0 bases, J lost 0 bases, and 8 bases lay in between. Germline V gene data show CDR1 as MNHEY and CDR2 as SMNVEV (reference sequence). The CDR3 sequence is CASSLSMRANYGYTF. DNA of the CDR3: TGTGCCAGCAGTTTATCGATGAGAGCTAACTATGGCTACACCTTC.

V gene TRBV7-2 combines with J gene TRBJ2-1; D gene unclear. CDR1 is SGHTA, CDR2 FQGNSA, per germline. The CDR3 length is 13 residues. Trimming removed 1 base from V and 6 bases from J, with 7 bases in between. The DNA of the CDR3 is TGTGCCAGCAGCTTAGAGGTCGTCAATGAGCAGTTCTTC. It yields the protein CASSLEVVNEQFF.

The chain is built from TRBV7-2 and TRBJ2-7; weak D call: TRBD2 (7 bases). Trimming stripped 6 bases from V and 7 bases from J, with 19 bases between. Germline CDR1 reads SGHTA; CDR2 reads FQGNSA. The CDR3 loop spans 14 amino acids. CDR3 bases: TGTGCCAGCAGACAACAGGGTGGGGAGGGGGAGCAGTACTTC. Translating gives CASRQQGGEGEQYF.

V usage is TRBV15 and J usage is TRBJ1-5; no clear D gene. The CDR3 contains 14 residues. Trimming removed 0 bases from V and 0 bases from J, with 3 bases in between. Looked up from germline, CDR1 is LNHNV and CDR2 is YYDKDF (reference sequence). CDR3 sequence (DNA): TGTGCCACCAGCAGAGACTATAGCAATCAGCCCCAGCATTTT. Protein product: CATSRDYSNQPQHF.